The rows below give T cell receptor beta chains drawn from one sample of a study of beta chain features in type 1 diabetes. Assay: immunoSEQ multiplex PCR; the TCRdb copy retains only in-frame clones and omits some. The sample contains over 150,000 clones, approximately 13% of which appear only once. Sequencing used central memory CD4+ T cells from blood. Receptor source: a woman between 18 and 29 years old in good health. The conserved cysteine and the conserved F or W are not part of the CDR3 here. Clone size is not always given. Where it is, it says once, few, many or a class for expanded clones.

v_gene: TRBV5-4; abundance: many; len: 14; j_gene: TRBJ2-3; CDR3aa: ASRPTTVTGGHRAY
v_gene: TRBV5-5; abundance: few; len: 11; j_gene: TRBJ2-3; CDR3aa: ASRTSPADTQY
v_gene: TRBV27; abundance: NA; len: 11; j_gene: TRBJ2-1; CDR3aa: ASSYKVQSGQF
v_gene: TRBV7-9; abundance: NA; len: 11; j_gene: TRBJ2-2; CDR3aa: ASSSLAAGELF
v_gene: TRBV30; abundance: few; len: 13; j_gene: TRBJ1-1; CDR3aa: AWSKLTGANTEAF
v_gene: TRBV7-9; abundance: few; len: 15; j_gene: TRBJ1-2; CDR3aa: ASSYGAGTGGNYGYT
v_gene: TRBV19; abundance: NA; len: 12; j_gene: TRBJ2-1; CDR3aa: ATRPAGELNEQF
v_gene: TRBV28; abundance: NA; len: 11; j_gene: TRBJ1-1; CDR3aa: ASRGTGRTEAF
v_gene: TRBV30; abundance: few; len: 13; j_gene: TRBJ1-4; CDR3aa: AWTRGTGGVEKLF
v_gene: TRBV27; abundance: few; len: 9; j_gene: TRBJ1-5; CDR3aa: ASGRGKPQH
v_gene: TRBV7-9; abundance: few; len: 12; j_gene: TRBJ2-3; CDR3aa: ASSLVQATDTQY
v_gene: TRBV30; abundance: NA; len: 12; j_gene: TRBJ2-5; CDR3aa: AWNKAGGQETQY
v_gene: TRBV5-6; abundance: few; len: 12; j_gene: TRBJ1-5; CDR3aa: ASTMGLSNQPQH
v_gene: TRBV5-6; abundance: few; len: 14; j_gene: TRBJ1-1; CDR3aa: ASSRPRQALNTEAF
v_gene: TRBV6-6; abundance: few; len: 11; j_gene: TRBJ1-2; CDR3aa: ASSSQGRDGYT
v_gene: TRBV30; abundance: NA; len: 14; j_gene: TRBJ1-1; CDR3aa: ASQGAETGGNTEAF
v_gene: TRBV2; abundance: few; len: 12; j_gene: TRBJ2-2; CDR3aa: ASMTGTNTGELF
v_gene: TRBV7-9; abundance: NA; len: 13; j_gene: TRBJ1-4; CDR3aa: ASSAGTGGGEKLF
v_gene: TRBV10-3; abundance: NA; len: 10; j_gene: TRBJ2-3; CDR3aa: AIKGGLDTQY
v_gene: TRBV6-5; abundance: few; len: 11; j_gene: TRBJ2-7; CDR3aa: ASSFGQKPEQY
v_gene: TRBV6-1; abundance: NA; len: 13; j_gene: TRBJ2-7; CDR3aa: ASSRTSGTYYEQY
v_gene: TRBV18; abundance: NA; len: 14; j_gene: TRBJ1-1; CDR3aa: ASSPRSGEAPTEAF
v_gene: TRBV4-2; abundance: few; len: 13; j_gene: TRBJ2-2; CDR3aa: ASSQSLVNTGELF
v_gene: TRBV6-5; abundance: few; len: 9; j_gene: TRBJ1-1; CDR3aa: ASSLAGEAF
v_gene: TRBV10-3; abundance: few; len: 13; j_gene: TRBJ2-1; CDR3aa: AISESTPGGNEQF
v_gene: TRBV7-3; abundance: NA; len: 11; j_gene: TRBJ2-5; CDR3aa: ASSYGTGLTQY
v_gene: TRBV28; abundance: NA; len: 10; j_gene: TRBJ1-2; CDR3aa: ASSPSLYGYT
v_gene: TRBV7-2; abundance: few; len: 13; j_gene: TRBJ1-4; CDR3aa: ASSLAQGSNEKLF
v_gene: TRBV5-1; abundance: NA; len: 11; j_gene: TRBJ1-2; CDR3aa: ASSLDRVDGYT
v_gene: TRBV15; abundance: few; len: 13; j_gene: TRBJ2-5; CDR3aa: ATSRDQGGQETQY
v_gene: TRBV29-1; abundance: few; len: 11; j_gene: TRBJ2-1; CDR3aa: SGGGLPFGEQF
v_gene: TRBV2; abundance: few; len: 16; j_gene: TRBJ1-5; CDR3aa: ASSGPAARAYSNQPQH
v_gene: TRBV6-5; abundance: once; len: 13; j_gene: TRBJ2-7; CDR3aa: ASSFYSGSSYEQY
v_gene: TRBV6-1; abundance: few; len: 13; j_gene: TRBJ2-1; CDR3aa: AGHSRTGAYNEQF
v_gene: TRBV29-1; abundance: NA; len: 12; j_gene: TRBJ2-3; CDR3aa: SVVAGGRTDTQY
v_gene: TRBV15; abundance: few; len: 14; j_gene: TRBJ2-7; CDR3aa: ATSRGLSGGSYEQY
v_gene: TRBV7-2; abundance: few; len: 14; j_gene: TRBJ2-7; CDR3aa: ASSPQAGTYSYEQY
v_gene: TRBV28; abundance: few; len: 10; j_gene: TRBJ2-7; CDR3aa: ASSGTVYEQY
v_gene: TRBV18; abundance: NA; len: 11; j_gene: TRBJ1-2; CDR3aa: ASSPGGTWGYT
v_gene: TRBV5-4; abundance: NA; len: 11; j_gene: TRBJ2-7; CDR3aa: ASSSQRDYEQY
v_gene: TRBV29-1; abundance: NA; len: 10; j_gene: TRBJ2-3; CDR3aa: STAGGGDTQY
v_gene: TRBV19; abundance: few; len: 15; j_gene: TRBJ1-5; CDR3aa: ASTSGTGVPSNQPQH